These 26 T cell receptor beta chains were all obtained from the same sample, sequenced in a study of blood T cell repertoires in COVID-19. TCRdb's table, derived via immunoSEQ multiplex PCR, lists solely in-frame clones and lacks some. Of 200,000 to 300,000 clones listed, roughly nine tenths are singletons. Sequencing used PBMCs or T cells enriched from blood (not recorded which). The receptors shown here come from a woman in her 30s with acute COVID-19.

The rearrangement uses TRBV18 and TRBJ1-5; 10 bases fit TRBD1. From germline, CDR1 is KGHSH and CDR2 LQKENI. The CDR3 length is 17 residues. Unmatched junction bases numbered 10, after V lost 2 bases and J lost 6 bases. The CDR3 protein is CASSPDSGQGVLQPQHF. The CDR3 bases are TGTGCCAGCTCACCAGACTCCGGACAGGGGGTCCTTCAGCCCCAGCATTTT.

The chain employs TRBV10-3 and TRBJ1-2; D is undetermined. This CDR3 spans 13 amino acids. Trimming removed 0 bases from V and 8 bases from J, with 10 bases in between. Germline CDR1 reads ENHRY; CDR2 reads SYGVKD. The CDR3 DNA reads TGTGCCATCAGTGAGTCTCAAGCCGAGGGCTACACCTTC. Translating gives CAISESQAEGYTF.

V gene TRBV7-9 combines with J gene TRBJ1-5, with D perhaps TRBD1 (6 bases). Trimming removed 4 bases at V and 6 bases at J, with 10 bases between. The CDR3 length is 13 residues. The germline CDR1 and CDR2 sequences are SEHNR and FQNEAQ (reference sequence). The CDR3: CASSSTGIQPQHF. The CDR3 region has the DNA TGTGCCAGCAGCTCCACAGGGATTCAGCCCCAGCATTTT.

This chain connects TRBV3-1 (or the pseudogene TRBV3-2) to TRBJ1-2, with 7 bases lining up with TRBD1. The germline CDR1 and CDR2 sequences are LGHDT and YNNKEL (reference sequence). The V segment lost 4 bases and the J segment 6 bases; nucleotides outside the gene matches: 11. This CDR3 has 15 residues. CDR3 residues: CASSRRGGGFNGYTF. The CDR3, as DNA: TGTGCCAGCAGCCGCCGTGGAGGGGGCTTTAATGGCTACACCTTC.

The chain employs TRBV5-6 and TRBJ1-2; a weak D match, TRBD1 (5 bases). The CDR3 consists of 12 residues. Germline V gives CDR1 SGHDT, CDR2 YYEEEE. The V end lost 4 bases, the J end lost 4 bases, and 8 bases lay between the germline ends. The CDR3 is CASSAGGYGYTF. Written as DNA, the CDR3 is TGTGCCAGCAGCGCGGGGGGCTATGGCTACACCTTC.

The chain combines TRBV7-9 with TRBJ1-4; D possibly corresponds to TRBD1 (5 bases). Germline V gene data show CDR1 as SEHNR and CDR2 as FQNEAQ (reference sequence). V was trimmed by 1 base and J by 7 bases, leaving 13 bases between them. The CDR3 is made up of 15 amino acids. The CDR3 bases are TGTGCCAGCAGCTTAGTAGGGGAGGTGGGTGAAAAACTGTTTTTT. It is translated as CASSLVGEVGEKLFF. The variable domain in full, with the rest retrieved from reference TRBV7-9 and TRBJ1-4, is DTGVSQNPRHKITKRGQNVTFRCDPISEHNRLYWYRQTLGQGPEFLTYFQNEAQLEKSRLLSDRFSAERPKGSFSTLEIQRTEQGDSAMYLCASSLVGEVGEKLFFGSGTQLSVL.

The chain couples TRBV5-6 to TRBJ1-1; D may be TRBD1 (5 bases). Trimming removed 4 bases from V and 7 bases from J, with 11 bases in between. Germline V CDR1 and CDR2: SGHDT, YYEEEE. This CDR3 has 12 residues. The CDR3 DNA reads TGTGCCAGCAGCCAGGGTCCCCGTGAAGCTTTCTTT. Encoded protein: CASSQGPREAFF.

This chain uses TRBV15 with TRBJ2-3, with 9 bases lining up with TRBD1. The germline CDR1 and CDR2 sequences are LNHNV and YYDKDF (reference sequence). The CDR3 runs to 14 residues. The trim removed 0 bases at V and 14 bases at J, leaving 9 bases unmatched. CDR3 sequence (DNA): TGTGCCACCAGCAGAGATTATGAGGACAGGGGTGGGTATTTT. Residues: CATSRDYEDRGGYF.

The V call is TRBV7-2, the J call TRBJ2-7, with a weak D call TRBD2 (5 bases). The CDR3 is made up of 11 amino acids. Germline values: CDR1 SGHTA, CDR2 FQGNSA. The ends were cut back, 4 bases at V and 9 bases at J, with 10 bases in the middle. CDR3 loop: CASSSVAGQYF. The CDR3 DNA follows: TGTGCCAGCAGCTCGGTCGCGGGGCAGTACTTC.

The chain carries TRBV7-9 and TRBJ1-4, with no clear D. Germline CDR1 and CDR2: SEHNR and FQNEAQ (reference sequence). The CDR3 totals 14 residues. The V end was cut by 1 base, the J end by 4 bases, with 7 bases between. The CDR3 sequence is CASSLGGLNEKLFF. The CDR3 DNA is TGTGCCAGCAGCTTAGGAGGGCTTAATGAAAAACTGTTTTTT.

The DNA for the CDR3 is TGCGCCAGCAGCCAAGGGGGGGGCTCTGGAAACACCATATATTTT. It yields the protein CASSQGGGSGNTIYF. The chain links TRBV4-1 to TRBJ1-3; D is possibly TRBD1 (5 bases). V was pared by 1 base and J by 0 bases, with 7 bases between. This CDR3 has 15 amino acids. Per the germline V gene, CDR1 is MGHRA and CDR2 is YSYEKL.

This chain uses TRBV9 with TRBJ2-5, with D perhaps TRBD2 (7 bases). The germline V and J ends were trimmed by 0 bases and 3 bases, with 18 bases remaining between them. The germline CDR1 and CDR2 sequences are SGDLS and YYNGEE. CDR3 length: 17 amino acids. As DNA, the CDR3 is TGTGCCAGCAGCGTAGCCCCCCAGGGGAGGGGTAAAGAGACCCAGTACTTC. Translated, it gives CASSVAPQGRGKETQYF.

This clone was recorded once. The chain employs TRBV9 and TRBJ1-6; D gene uncertain. Germline lookup yields CDR1 SGDLS and CDR2 YYNGEE. The CDR3 spans 13 residues. V gave up 3 bases and J gave up 9 bases, with 10 bases separating them. As DNA, the CDR3 is TGTGCCAGCAGCGCCGGGGTGGTTTCACCCCTCCACTTT. As protein: CASSAGVVSPLHF.

This clone was seen only a few times. The chain joins TRBV5-1 to TRBJ2-3; D unclear. Germline-derived CDR1 and CDR2 are SGHRS and YFSETQ. The CDR3 totals 14 residues. Trimming removed 0 bases at V and 0 bases at J, with 5 bases between. This CDR3 reads CASSLATSTDTQYF. The CDR3 region has the DNA TGCGCCAGCAGCTTGGCAACTAGCACAGATACGCAGTATTTT.

This clone has only a few counts. The chain has TRBV7-2 and TRBJ2-7; a possible D gene is TRBD2 (5 bases). V lost 2 bases to trimming and J lost 1 base, with 9 bases between them. This CDR3 spans 14 amino acids. Germline-derived CDR1 and CDR2 are SGHTA and FQGNSA. CDR3 in amino acids: CASSLNEGSYEQYF. Here the CDR3 DNA reads TGTGCCAGCAGCTTAAATGAGGGATCCTACGAGCAGTACTTC.

The genes are TRBV3-1 (or the pseudogene TRBV3-2) and TRBJ2-7; D gene unclear. Germline V lookup: CDR1 LGHDT, CDR2 YNNKEL (reference sequence). The V and J ends lost 1 base and 4 bases respectively, with 14 bases between them. CDR3 length: 15 amino acids. CDR3 region: CASSQVLLAKYEQYF. The CDR3 nucleotides are TGTGCCAGCAGCCAAGTTCTCCTGGCAAAATACGAGCAGTACTTC.

The rearrangement uses TRBV11-2 and TRBJ2-5, with 7 bases fitting TRBD2. The germline CDR1 and CDR2 sequences are SGHAT and FQNNGV. The CDR3 covers 14 residues. V was pared by 5 bases and J by 4 bases, with 7 bases of the junction left unmatched. Here the CDR3 reads CASSDWGGRETQYF. CDR3 DNA: TGTGCCAGCAGCGATTGGGGAGGGAGAGAGACCCAGTACTTC.

The V gene is TRBV10-3, the J gene TRBJ2-7; TRBD1 matches at 10 bases. Germline V CDR1 and CDR2: ENHRY, SYGVKD. This CDR3 has 15 residues. Losses at the gene ends were 0 bases for V and 4 bases for J; bases not matched to a gene: 3. Here the CDR3 reads CAISESGTGDYEQYF. CDR3 in DNA: TGTGCCATCAGTGAGTCGGGGACAGGGGATTACGAGCAGTACTTC.

This clone was detected a few times. The chain carries TRBV7-2 and TRBJ2-2; the match to TRBD2 covers 7 bases. J lost 4 bases, V lost 4 bases, and 0 bases had no gene match. The CDR3 sequence is 13 residues long. The germline gives CDR1 SGHTA, CDR2 FQGNSA. The CDR3 reads CASSWTSTGELFF. The CDR3 nucleotides read TGTGCCAGCAGCTGGACTAGCACCGGGGAGCTGTTTTTT.

V is TRBV12-3 or TRBV12-4 and J is TRBJ2-5; no definite D call. V lost 3 bases to trimming and J lost 5 bases, with 10 bases between them. CDR3 length equals 13 residues. The CDR3, as DNA: TGTGCCAGCAGTTTTTTTTACGGGGAGACCCAGTACTTC. Translated: CASSFFYGETQYF.

This rearrangement joins TRBV19 to TRBJ1-1; 9 bases line up with TRBD1. Germline assignment: CDR1 LNHDA and CDR2 SQIVND (reference sequence). The J segment lost 4 bases and the V segment lost 6 bases, leaving 6 bases of the junction unmatched. The CDR3 is 14 residues long. CDR3 sequence (DNA): TGTGCCAGTAGAAATACAGGGGGCGGCACTGAAGCTTTCTTT. Translating it yields CASRNTGGGTEAFF.

In its sample, this clone was seen once. The chain combines TRBV10-3 with TRBJ2-1, with a tentative D call TRBD2 (7 bases). The CDR3 is 15 amino acids. Germline CDR1 and CDR2: ENHRY and SYGVKD. The ends were cut back, 3 bases at V and 5 bases at J, with 14 bases in the middle. In DNA, the CDR3 is TGTGCCATCAGTGACCCGGGGGGCAACCACAATGAGCAGTTCTTC. Protein: CAISDPGGNHNEQFF.

This chain connects TRBV15 to TRBJ1-5; 8 bases agree with TRBD1. J was trimmed by 4 bases and V by 0 bases; bases with no gene match: 8. CDR3 size: 17 residues. Per germline, CDR1 LNHNV and CDR2 YYDKDF (reference sequence). The CDR3 sequence is CATSRDIGTGGNQPQHF. The DNA for the CDR3 is TGTGCCACCAGCAGAGATATAGGTACAGGGGGAAATCAGCCCCAGCATTTT.

This clone was found once. In DNA form, the CDR3 reads TGTGCCTGGAGTGTACGGGTCAATGGCTACACCTTC. Encoded protein: CAWSVRVNGYTF. The V gene is TRBV30, the J gene TRBJ1-2; D call uncertain. Germline V gene sequence: CDR1 GTSNPN, CDR2 SVGIG (reference sequence). The V end was cut by 0 bases, the J end by 6 bases, with 8 bases between. The CDR3 runs to 12 residues. Full variable domain (remainder filled in from reference TRBV30 and TRBJ1-2): SQTIHQWPATLVQPVGSPLSLECTVEGTSNPNLYWYRQAAGRGLQLLFYSVGIGQISSEVPQNLSASRPQDRQFILSSKKLLLSDSGFYLCAWSVRVNGYTFGSGTRLTVV.

J is TRBJ1-1 and V is TRBV3-1 (or the pseudogene TRBV3-2), with 7 bases aligning to TRBD1. The V and J ends lost 6 bases and 0 bases, in that order; junction bases with no gene match: 1. Germline CDR1 and CDR2: LGHDT and YNNKEL (reference sequence). The CDR3 totals 13 residues. The CDR3 DNA follows: TGTGCCAGCAGTGACAGGGTGAACACTGAAGCTTTCTTT. Encoded protein: CASSDRVNTEAFF.

The chain carries TRBV4-2 and TRBJ1-2; 9 nucleotides line up with TRBD1. There are 16 residues in the CDR3. Per the germline V gene, CDR1 is LGHNA and CDR2 is YNFKEQ. Trimming at V came to 0 bases and at J to 5 bases, leaving 7 bases not matched to a gene. CDR3 DNA sequence: TGTGCCAGCAGCCAAGATTTGACAGGGGGGGGTTATGGCTACACCTTC. Protein: CASSQDLTGGGYGYTF.